This paragraph covers one TCR beta chain sequence. Its antigen remains unidentified. This sample is drawn from a study of cytomegalovirus exposure and HLA in healthy donors. Study results and limitations: In a later analysis, productive TCRs from donors in an Asian-associated ancestry cluster reportedly carried fewer N-insertions than the cohort mean.

In the PCR, 60 Vbeta and 13 Jbeta primers were used. Some clones are missing from TCRdb's copy, which holds only in-frame ones; the method was immunoSEQ multiplex PCR. The sample shows more than 150,000 clones, approximately 83% of them seen only once. Germline V gives CDR1 SGDLS, CDR2 YYNGEE. V lost 4 bases, J lost 1 base, and 17 bases lay in between. CDR3 length: 16 amino acids. Source material: PBMCs. The chain links TRBV9 to TRBJ2-5; D might be TRBD2 (6 bases). The TCR was taken from a man aged 18 to 30 in good health and CMV-seropositive. In DNA, the CDR3 is TGTGCCAGCAGCCAACTGGGGGACTCCCGCCAAGAGACCCAGTACTTC. Protein product: CASSQLGDSRQETQYF.